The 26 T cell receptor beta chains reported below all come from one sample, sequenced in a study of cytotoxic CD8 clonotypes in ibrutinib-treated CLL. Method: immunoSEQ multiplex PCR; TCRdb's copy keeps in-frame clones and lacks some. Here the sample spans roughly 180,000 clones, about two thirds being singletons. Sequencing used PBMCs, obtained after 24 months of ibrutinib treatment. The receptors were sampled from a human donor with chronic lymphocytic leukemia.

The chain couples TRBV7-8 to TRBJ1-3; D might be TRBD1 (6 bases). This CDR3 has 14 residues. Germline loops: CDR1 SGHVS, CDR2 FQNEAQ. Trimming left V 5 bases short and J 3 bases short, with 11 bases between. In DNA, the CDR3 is TGTGCCAGCAGCCCCGCAGGGGTTGGAAACACCATATATTTT. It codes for CASSPAGVGNTIYF.

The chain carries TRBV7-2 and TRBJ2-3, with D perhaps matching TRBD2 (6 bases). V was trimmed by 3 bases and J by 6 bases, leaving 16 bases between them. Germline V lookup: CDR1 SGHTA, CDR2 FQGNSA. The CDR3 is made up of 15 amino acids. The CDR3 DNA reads TGTGCCAGCAGCTTCAGGGAGGCACATGGGGATACGCAGTATTTT. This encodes CASSFREAHGDTQYF.

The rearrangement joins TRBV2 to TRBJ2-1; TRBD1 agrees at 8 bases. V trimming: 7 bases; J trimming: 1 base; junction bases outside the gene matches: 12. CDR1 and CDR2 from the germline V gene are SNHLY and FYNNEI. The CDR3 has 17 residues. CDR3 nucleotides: TGTGCCAGCATACGGGGCAGGGGGCCTTTATCCTACAATGAGCAGTTCTTC. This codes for CASIRGRGPLSYNEQFF.

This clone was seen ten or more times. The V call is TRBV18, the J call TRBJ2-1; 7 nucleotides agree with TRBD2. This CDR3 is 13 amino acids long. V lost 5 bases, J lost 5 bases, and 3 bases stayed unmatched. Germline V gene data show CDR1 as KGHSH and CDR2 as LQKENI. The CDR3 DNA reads TGTGCCAGCTCAACTACTAGCGACAATGAGCAGTTCTTC. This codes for CASSTTSDNEQFF.

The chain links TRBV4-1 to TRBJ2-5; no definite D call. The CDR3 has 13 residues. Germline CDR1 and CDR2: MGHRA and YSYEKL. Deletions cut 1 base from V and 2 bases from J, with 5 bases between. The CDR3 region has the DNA TGCGCCAGCAGCCAAGGGTATCAAGAGACCCAGTACTTC. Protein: CASSQGYQETQYF.

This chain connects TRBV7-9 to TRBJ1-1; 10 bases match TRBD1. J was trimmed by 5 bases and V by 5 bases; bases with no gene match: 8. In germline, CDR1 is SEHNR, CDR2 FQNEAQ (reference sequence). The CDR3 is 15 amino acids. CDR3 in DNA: TGTGCCAGCAGCACAAGTGACAGGGGGCGGACTGAAGCTTTCTTT. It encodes CASSTSDRGRTEAFF.

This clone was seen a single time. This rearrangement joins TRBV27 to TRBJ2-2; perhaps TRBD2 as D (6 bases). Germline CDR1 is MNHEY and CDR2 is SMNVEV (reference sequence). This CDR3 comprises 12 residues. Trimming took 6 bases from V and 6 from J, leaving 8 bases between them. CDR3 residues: CASRGGPGELFF. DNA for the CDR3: TGTGCCAGCAGGGGGGGTCCCGGGGAGCTGTTTTTT.

The CDR3 region is CASSQHGSEAFF. The CDR3 DNA reads as TGTGCCAGCAGCCAGCATGGGTCTGAAGCTTTCTTT. The rearrangement joins TRBV28 to TRBJ1-1; D remains ambiguous. There are 12 residues in the CDR3. Germline V gene lookup returns CDR1 MDHEN and CDR2 SYDVKM. The V gene lost 6 bases and the J gene lost 6 bases, with 11 bases spanning the gap.

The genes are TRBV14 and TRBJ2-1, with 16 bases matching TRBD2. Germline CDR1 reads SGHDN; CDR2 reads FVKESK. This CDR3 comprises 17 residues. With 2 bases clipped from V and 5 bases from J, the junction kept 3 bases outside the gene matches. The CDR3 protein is CASSQRGLAGGDNEQFF. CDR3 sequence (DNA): TGTGCCAGCAGCCAAAGGGGACTAGCGGGAGGGGACAATGAGCAGTTCTTC.

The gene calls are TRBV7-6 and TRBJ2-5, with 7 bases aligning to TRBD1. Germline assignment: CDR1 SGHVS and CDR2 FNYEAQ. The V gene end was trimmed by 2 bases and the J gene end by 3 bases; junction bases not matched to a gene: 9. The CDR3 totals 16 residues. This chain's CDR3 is CASSLYTGARKETQYF. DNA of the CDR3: TGTGCCAGCAGCTTATACACAGGGGCGCGCAAAGAGACCCAGTACTTC.

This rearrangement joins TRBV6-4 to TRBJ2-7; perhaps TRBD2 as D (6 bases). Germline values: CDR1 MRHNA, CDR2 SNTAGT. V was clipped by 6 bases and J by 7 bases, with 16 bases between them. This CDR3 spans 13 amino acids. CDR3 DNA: TGTGCCAGCAGCGGCGAGGAGGGTGGAGAGCAGTACTTC. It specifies CASSGEEGGEQYF.

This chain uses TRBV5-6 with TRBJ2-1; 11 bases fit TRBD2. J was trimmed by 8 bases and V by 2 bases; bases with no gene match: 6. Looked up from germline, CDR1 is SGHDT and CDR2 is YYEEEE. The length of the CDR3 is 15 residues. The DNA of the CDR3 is TGTGCCAGCAGCTTAGGGCTAGCGGGAGGTTATGAGCAGTTCTTC. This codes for CASSLGLAGGYEQFF.

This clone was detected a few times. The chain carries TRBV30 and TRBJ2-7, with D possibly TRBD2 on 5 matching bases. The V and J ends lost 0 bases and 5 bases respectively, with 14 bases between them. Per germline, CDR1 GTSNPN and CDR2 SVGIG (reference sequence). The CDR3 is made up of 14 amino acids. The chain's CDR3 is CAWSVLHIGDEQYF. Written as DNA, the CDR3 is TGTGCCTGGAGTGTTCTCCATATCGGGGACGAGCAGTACTTC.

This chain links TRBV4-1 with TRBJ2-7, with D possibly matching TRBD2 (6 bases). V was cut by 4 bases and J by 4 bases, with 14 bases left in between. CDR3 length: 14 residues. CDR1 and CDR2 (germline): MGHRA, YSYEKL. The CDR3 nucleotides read TGCGCCAGCAGCCGGGACGCGGGAAGGTACGAGCAGTACTTC. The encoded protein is CASSRDAGRYEQYF.

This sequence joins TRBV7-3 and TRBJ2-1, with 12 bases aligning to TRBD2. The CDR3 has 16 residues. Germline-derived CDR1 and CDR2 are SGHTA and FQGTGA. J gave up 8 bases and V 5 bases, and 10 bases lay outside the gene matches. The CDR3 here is CASSPEPSGRAYEQFF. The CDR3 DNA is TGTGCCAGCAGCCCGGAGCCTAGCGGGAGGGCCTATGAGCAGTTCTTC.

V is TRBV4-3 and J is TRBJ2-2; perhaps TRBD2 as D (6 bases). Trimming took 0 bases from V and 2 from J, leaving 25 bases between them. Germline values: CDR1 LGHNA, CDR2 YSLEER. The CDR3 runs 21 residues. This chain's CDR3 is CASSQELLSFGGISNTGELFF. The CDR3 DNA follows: TGCGCCAGCAGCCAAGAGTTATTATCCTTTGGCGGGATTAGCAACACCGGGGAGCTGTTTTTT.

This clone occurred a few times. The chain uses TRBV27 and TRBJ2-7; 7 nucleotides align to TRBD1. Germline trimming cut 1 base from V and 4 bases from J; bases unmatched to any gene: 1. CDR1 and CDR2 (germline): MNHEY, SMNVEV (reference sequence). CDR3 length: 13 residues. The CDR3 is CASSLWGQYEQYF. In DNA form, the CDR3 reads TGTGCCAGCAGTTTATGGGGACAGTACGAGCAGTACTTC.

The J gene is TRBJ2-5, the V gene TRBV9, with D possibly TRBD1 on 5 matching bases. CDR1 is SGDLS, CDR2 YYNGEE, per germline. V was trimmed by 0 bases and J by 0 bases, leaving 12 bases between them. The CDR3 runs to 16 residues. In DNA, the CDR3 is TGTGCCAGCAGCGTAGCGGTAGGGGCGAACCAAGAGACCCAGTACTTC. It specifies CASSVAVGANQETQYF. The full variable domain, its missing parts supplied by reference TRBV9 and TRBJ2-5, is DSGVTQTPKHLITATGQRVTLRCSPRSGDLSVYWYQQSLDQGLQFLIQYYNGEERAKGNILERFSAQQFPDLHSELNLSSLELGDSALYFCASSVAVGANQETQYFGPGTRLLVL.

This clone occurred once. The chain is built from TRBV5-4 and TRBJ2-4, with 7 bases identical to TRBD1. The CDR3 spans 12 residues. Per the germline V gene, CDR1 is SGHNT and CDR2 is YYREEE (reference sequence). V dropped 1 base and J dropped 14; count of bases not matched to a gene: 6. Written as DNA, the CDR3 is TGTGCCAGCAGCTTGAGGCAGGGGGTAGAGTACTTC. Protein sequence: CASSLRQGVEYF.

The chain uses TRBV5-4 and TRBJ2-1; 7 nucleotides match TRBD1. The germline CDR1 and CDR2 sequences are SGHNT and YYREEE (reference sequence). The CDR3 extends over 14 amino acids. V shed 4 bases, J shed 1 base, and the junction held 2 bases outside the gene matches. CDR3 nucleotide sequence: TGTGCCAGCAGCCAGGGACAGTCCTACAATGAGCAGTTCTTC. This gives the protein CASSQGQSYNEQFF.

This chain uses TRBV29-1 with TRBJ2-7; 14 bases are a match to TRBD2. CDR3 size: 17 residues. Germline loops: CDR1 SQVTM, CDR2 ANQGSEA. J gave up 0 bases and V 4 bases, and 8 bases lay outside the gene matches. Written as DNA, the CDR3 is TGCAGCGTTGGAGGGACTAGCGGGAGCCCGGGCTCCTACGAGCAGTACTTC. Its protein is CSVGGTSGSPGSYEQYF.

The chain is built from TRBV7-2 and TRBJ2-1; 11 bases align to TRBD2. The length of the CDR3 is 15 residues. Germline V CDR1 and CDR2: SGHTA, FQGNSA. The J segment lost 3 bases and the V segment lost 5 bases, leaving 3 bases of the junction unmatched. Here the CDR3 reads CASSPGLADYNEQFF. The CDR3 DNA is TGTGCCAGCAGCCCGGGACTAGCGGACTACAATGAGCAGTTCTTC.

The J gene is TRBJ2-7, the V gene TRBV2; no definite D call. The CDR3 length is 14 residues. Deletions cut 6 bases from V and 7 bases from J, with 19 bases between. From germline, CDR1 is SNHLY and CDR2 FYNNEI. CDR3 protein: CASRLTEASWEQYF. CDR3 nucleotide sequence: TGTGCCAGCAGGCTCACAGAGGCCTCTTGGGAGCAGTACTTC.

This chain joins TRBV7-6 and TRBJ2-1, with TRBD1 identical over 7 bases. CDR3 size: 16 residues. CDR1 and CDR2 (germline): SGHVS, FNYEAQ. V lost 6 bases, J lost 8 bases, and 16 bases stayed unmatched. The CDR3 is CASSSDRVVRRDEQFF. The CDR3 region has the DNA TGTGCCAGCAGTTCCGACAGGGTTGTGAGAAGGGATGAGCAGTTCTTC.

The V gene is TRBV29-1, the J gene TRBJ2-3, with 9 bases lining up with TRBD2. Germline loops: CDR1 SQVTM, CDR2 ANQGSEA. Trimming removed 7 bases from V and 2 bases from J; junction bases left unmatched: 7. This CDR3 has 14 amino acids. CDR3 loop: CSGLAGAVTDTQYF. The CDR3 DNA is TGCAGCGGGTTAGCGGGAGCTGTCACAGATACGCAGTATTTT.

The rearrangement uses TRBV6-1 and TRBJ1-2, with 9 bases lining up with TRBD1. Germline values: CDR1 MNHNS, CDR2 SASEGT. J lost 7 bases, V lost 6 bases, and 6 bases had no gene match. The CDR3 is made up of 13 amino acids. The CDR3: CASSQDRGGGYTF. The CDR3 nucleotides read TGTGCCAGCAGCCAGGACAGGGGCGGTGGCTACACCTTC.